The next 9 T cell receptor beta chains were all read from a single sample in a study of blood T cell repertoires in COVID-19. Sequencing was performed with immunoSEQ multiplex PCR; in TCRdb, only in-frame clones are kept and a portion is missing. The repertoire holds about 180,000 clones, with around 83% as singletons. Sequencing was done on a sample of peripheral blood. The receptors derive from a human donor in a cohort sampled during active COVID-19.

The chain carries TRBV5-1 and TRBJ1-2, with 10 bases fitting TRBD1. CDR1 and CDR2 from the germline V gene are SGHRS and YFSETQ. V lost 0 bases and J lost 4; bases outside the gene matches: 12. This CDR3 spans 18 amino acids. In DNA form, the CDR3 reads TGCGCCAGCAGCTTGGTTTACGATCCGGGACAGGGGAGCTATGGCTACACCTTC. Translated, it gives CASSLVYDPGQGSYGYTF.

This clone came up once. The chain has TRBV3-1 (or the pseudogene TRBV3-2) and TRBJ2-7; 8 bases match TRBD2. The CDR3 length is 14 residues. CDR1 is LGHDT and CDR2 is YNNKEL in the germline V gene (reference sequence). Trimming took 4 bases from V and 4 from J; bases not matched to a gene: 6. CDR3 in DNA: TGTGCCAGCAGCCGCGTTCGGGGGGGATACGAGCAGTACTTC. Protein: CASSRVRGGYEQYF.

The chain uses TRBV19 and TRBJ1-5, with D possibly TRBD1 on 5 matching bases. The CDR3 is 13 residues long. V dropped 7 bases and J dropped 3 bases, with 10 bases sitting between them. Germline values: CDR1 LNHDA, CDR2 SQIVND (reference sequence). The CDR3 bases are TGTGCCAGTAACAGGTTAAACAATCAGCCCCAGCATTTT. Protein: CASNRLNNQPQHF.

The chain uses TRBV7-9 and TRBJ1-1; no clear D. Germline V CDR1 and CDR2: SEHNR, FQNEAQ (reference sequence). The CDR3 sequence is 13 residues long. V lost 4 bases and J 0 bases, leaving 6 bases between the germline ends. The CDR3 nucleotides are TGTGCCAGCAGCTCGGGGTTGAACACTGAAGCTTTCTTT. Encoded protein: CASSSGLNTEAFF. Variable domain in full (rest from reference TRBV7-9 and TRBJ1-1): DTGVSQNPRHKITKRGQNVTFRCDPISEHNRLYWYRQTLGQGPEFLTYFQNEAQLEKSRLLSDRFSAERPKGSFSTLEIQRTEQGDSAMYLCASSSGLNTEAFFGQGTRLTVV.

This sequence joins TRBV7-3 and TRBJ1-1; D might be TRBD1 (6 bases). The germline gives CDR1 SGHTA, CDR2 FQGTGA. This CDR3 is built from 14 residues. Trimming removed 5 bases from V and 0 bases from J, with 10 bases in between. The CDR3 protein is CASSVGQLNTEAFF. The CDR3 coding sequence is TGTGCCAGCAGCGTAGGACAGTTGAACACTGAAGCTTTCTTT.

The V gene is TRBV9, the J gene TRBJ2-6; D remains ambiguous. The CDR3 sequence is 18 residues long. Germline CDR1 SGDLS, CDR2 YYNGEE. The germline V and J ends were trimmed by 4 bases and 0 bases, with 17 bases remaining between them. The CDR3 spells CASSPLHGSLSGANVLTF. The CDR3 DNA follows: TGTGCCAGCAGCCCCCTGCATGGTAGCCTCTCTGGGGCCAACGTCCTGACTTTC. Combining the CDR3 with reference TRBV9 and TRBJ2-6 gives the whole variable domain DSGVTQTPKHLITATGQRVTLRCSPRSGDLSVYWYQQSLDQGLQFLIQYYNGEERAKGNILERFSAQQFPDLHSELNLSSLELGDSALYFCASSPLHGSLSGANVLTFGAGSRLTVL.

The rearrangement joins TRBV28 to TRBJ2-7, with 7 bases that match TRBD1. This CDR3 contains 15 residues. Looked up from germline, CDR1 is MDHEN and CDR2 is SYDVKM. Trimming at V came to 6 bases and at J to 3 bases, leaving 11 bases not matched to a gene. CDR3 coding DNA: TGTGCCAGCAGCCCCGGGACAGTCTTATTCTACGAGCAGTACTTC. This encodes CASSPGTVLFYEQYF.

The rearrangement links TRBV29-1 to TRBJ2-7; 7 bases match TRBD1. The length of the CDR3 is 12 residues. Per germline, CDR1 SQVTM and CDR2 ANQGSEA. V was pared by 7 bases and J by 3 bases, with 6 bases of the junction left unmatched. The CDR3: CSAGWDSYEQYF. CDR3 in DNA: TGCAGCGCCGGCTGGGACAGCTACGAGCAGTACTTC.

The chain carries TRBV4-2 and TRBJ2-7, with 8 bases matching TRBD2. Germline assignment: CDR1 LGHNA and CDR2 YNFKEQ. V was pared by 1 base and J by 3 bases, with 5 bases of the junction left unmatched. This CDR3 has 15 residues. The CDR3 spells CASSQVGGGRYEQYF. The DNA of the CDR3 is TGTGCCAGCAGCCAAGTTGGCGGGGGGCGCTACGAGCAGTACTTC.